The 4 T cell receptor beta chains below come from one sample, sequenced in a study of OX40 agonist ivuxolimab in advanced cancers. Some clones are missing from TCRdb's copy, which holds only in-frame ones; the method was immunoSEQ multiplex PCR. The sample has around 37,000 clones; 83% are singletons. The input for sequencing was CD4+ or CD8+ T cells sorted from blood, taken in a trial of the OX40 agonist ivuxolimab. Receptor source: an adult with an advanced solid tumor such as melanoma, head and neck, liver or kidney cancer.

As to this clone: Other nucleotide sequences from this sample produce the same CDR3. CDR3: CASSQDPIYEQYF. The CDR3 DNA sequence: TGTGCCAGCAGCCAAGACCCTATCTACGAGCAGTACTTC. The chain joins TRBV14 to TRBJ2-7; D is ambiguous. Germline V lookup: CDR1 SGHDN, CDR2 FVKESK. Trimming removed 0 bases at V and 3 bases at J, with 6 bases between. This CDR3 contains 13 residues.

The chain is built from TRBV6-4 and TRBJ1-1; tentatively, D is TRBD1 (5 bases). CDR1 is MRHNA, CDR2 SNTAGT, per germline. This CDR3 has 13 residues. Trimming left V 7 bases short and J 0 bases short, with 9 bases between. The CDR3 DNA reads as TGTGCCAGCATGGGGCACCTGAACACTGAAGCTTTCTTT. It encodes CASMGHLNTEAFF.

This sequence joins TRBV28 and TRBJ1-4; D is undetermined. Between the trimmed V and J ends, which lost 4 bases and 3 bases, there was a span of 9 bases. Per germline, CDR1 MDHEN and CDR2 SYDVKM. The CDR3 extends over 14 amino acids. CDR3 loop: CASSWGGANEKLFF. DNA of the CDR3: TGTGCCAGCAGTTGGGGTGGAGCTAATGAAAAACTGTTTTTT.

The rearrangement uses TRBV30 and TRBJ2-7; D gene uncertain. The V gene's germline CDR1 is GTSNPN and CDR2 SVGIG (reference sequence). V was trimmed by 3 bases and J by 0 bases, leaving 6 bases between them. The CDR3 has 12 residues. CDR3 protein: CAWRGISYEQYF. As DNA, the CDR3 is TGTGCCTGGAGGGGGATCTCCTACGAGCAGTACTTC. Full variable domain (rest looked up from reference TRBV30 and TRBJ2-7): SQTIHQWPATLVQPVGSPLSLECTVEGTSNPNLYWYRQAAGRGLQLLFYSVGIGQISSEVPQNLSASRPQDRQFILSSKKLLLSDSGFYLCAWRGISYEQYFGPGTRLTVT.